This TCR beta chain was recovered during a study of technical replicates of blood from a few donors (dated by TCRdb to 2016 to 2017). Concerning this clone: Its binding antigen is unknown. No base quality values were provided; no much bigger clone lies one nucleotide off.

The CDR3 contains 15 residues, cysteine and phenylalanine counted. The DNA shown is the 45-base CDR3, in frame from base 1. Germline trimming: 0 bases from V, 7 bases from J; junction bases outside gene matches: 7. CDR1 and CDR2 were assigned from the germline V gene (reference sequence) as LNHNV and YYDKDF. The library was built by means of the immunoSEQ multiplex PCR assay. Here the immuneACCESS table is served through TCRdb, limited to in-frame sequences with V and J called. Missing clones are a known gap in these copies; in checked studies unresolved V genes cover under half, and the rest lacks a known reason. Recorded for this sample are tens of thousands of clones; roughly 90% of them occurred a single time. Clones ranked in the top ten supply around 0.44% of the sample.

Material: T cells isolated from PBMCs. The clonotype comes from a human donor in good health. The chain was built from TRBV15 and TRBJ2-7; 9 of the junction bases match TRBD2. The DNA sequence reads TGTGCCACCAGCAGAGATGGCGGGAGGGCGGATGAGCAGTACTTC. The resulting protein is CATSRDGGRADEQYF.